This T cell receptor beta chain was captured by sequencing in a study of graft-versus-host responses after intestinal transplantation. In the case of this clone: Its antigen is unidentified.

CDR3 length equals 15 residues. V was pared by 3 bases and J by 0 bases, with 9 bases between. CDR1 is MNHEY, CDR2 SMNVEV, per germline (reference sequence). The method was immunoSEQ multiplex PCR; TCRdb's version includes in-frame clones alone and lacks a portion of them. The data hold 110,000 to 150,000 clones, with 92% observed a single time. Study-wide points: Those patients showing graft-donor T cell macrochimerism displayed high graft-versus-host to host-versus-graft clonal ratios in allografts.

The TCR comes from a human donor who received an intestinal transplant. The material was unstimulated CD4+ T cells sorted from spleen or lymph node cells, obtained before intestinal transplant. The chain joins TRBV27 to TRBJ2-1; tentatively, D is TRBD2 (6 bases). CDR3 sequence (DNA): TGTGCCAGCAGTTTCGGCGGGGTCTCCTACAATGAGCAGTTCTTC. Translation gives CASSFGGVSYNEQFF.